This TCR beta chain was identified during a study of cytomegalovirus exposure and HLA in healthy donors. Study-wide points: Upon later analysis, HLA-associated TCR beta chains proved more clonally expanded than other, equally common chains.

There are 16 residues in the CDR3. The V and J ends lost 4 bases and 4 bases, in that order; junction bases with no gene match: 9. Per germline, CDR1 SGHTA and CDR2 FQGNSA. PCR involved 60 Vbeta and 13 Jbeta primers. Profiling relied on immunoSEQ multiplex PCR, and the TCRdb table lists in-frame clones only, not all of them. Here the sample spans around 140,000 clones, approximately 8.9% being singletons. This clone was picked up a small number of times. Its target is unknown. The sample consisted of PBMCs. The chain joins TRBV7-2 to TRBJ2-1, with TRBD2 identical over 8 bases. The sequence was obtained from a woman in her 40s in good health and CMV-seropositive. The DNA of the CDR3 is TGTGCCAGCAGCTCGTCCGGGGCGGGGGGTTACAATGAGCAGTTCTTC. It specifies CASSSSGAGGYNEQFF.